The 22 T cell receptor beta chains reported below all come from one sample, sequenced in a study of cytotoxic CD8 clonotypes in ibrutinib-treated CLL. Sequencing used immunoSEQ multiplex PCR; TCRdb keeps in-frame clones, though not all of them. This table holds some 300,000 clones, approximately 80% found once. This specimen consisted of PBMCs, obtained before ibrutinib treatment. The receptors come from a human donor with chronic lymphocytic leukemia.

V usage is TRBV15 and J usage is TRBJ2-7; D is unresolved. This CDR3 has 12 residues. Germline V gene sequence: CDR1 LNHNV, CDR2 YYDKDF (reference sequence). Trimming removed 0 bases at V and 6 bases at J, with 6 bases between. CDR3 sequence reads: CATSRDLVEQYF. In DNA form, the CDR3 reads TGTGCCACCAGCAGAGATCTGGTCGAGCAGTACTTC.

This chain joins TRBV7-9 and TRBJ2-7, with TRBD2 matching over 8 bases. Germline-derived CDR1 and CDR2 are SEHNR and FQNEAQ (reference sequence). The ends lost 4 bases at V and 6 bases at J; junction bases unmatched: 2. This CDR3 is 12 amino acids long. In nucleotides, the CDR3 is TGTGCCAGCAGCTACGGGACTAGCGAGCAGTACTTC. As protein: CASSYGTSEQYF.

This clone was seen just once. V and J are TRBV4-2 and TRBJ1-5; D might be TRBD1 (6 bases). Per the germline V gene, CDR1 is LGHNA and CDR2 is YNFKEQ. The CDR3 is 19 amino acids. Trimming stripped 2 bases from V and 0 bases from J, with 20 bases between. CDR3 region: CASSQKRQAPWYSNQPQHF. In DNA, the CDR3 is TGTGCCAGCAGCCAAAAAAGACAGGCGCCTTGGTATAGCAATCAGCCCCAGCATTTT.

This chain connects TRBV27 to TRBJ2-7; 12 nucleotides match TRBD2. The CDR3 covers 13 residues. Germline V gene data show CDR1 as MNHEY and CDR2 as SMNVEV (reference sequence). V gave up 6 bases and J gave up 6 bases; unmatched junction bases: 3. CDR3: CASRTSGRREQYF. The CDR3 DNA reads as TGTGCCAGCAGAACTAGCGGGAGGCGCGAGCAGTACTTC.

This chain uses TRBV28 with TRBJ2-7, with 9 bases matching TRBD2. The J segment lost 3 bases and the V segment lost 4 bases, leaving 10 bases of the junction unmatched. CDR3 size: 16 residues. Germline lookup yields CDR1 MDHEN and CDR2 SYDVKM. The CDR3 loop reads CASSSFGVAGVYEQYF. CDR3 nucleotides: TGTGCCAGCAGTTCCTTCGGGGTAGCGGGAGTCTACGAGCAGTACTTC.

This clone was seen only once. The chain couples TRBV28 to TRBJ2-7; no firm D call. V lost 7 bases to trimming and J lost 4 bases, with 8 bases between them. This CDR3 has 11 residues. Looked up from germline, CDR1 is MDHEN and CDR2 is SYDVKM. The CDR3, as DNA: TGTGCCAGCACCTCCTGGTACGAGCAGTACTTC. The encoded protein is CASTSWYEQYF.

This clone appeared a few times. CDR3 in amino acids: CASSSNRRMLFF. The CDR3 DNA reads TGTGCCAGCAGCTCCAACAGGAGGATGCTGTTTTTT. This chain joins TRBV7-6 and TRBJ1-4, with D perhaps TRBD1 (5 bases). This CDR3 has 12 residues. V was shortened by 4 bases and J by 14 bases, with 14 bases between the two germline ends. Per germline, CDR1 SGHVS and CDR2 FNYEAQ.

The chain employs TRBV2 and TRBJ2-7, with D maybe TRBD2 (5 bases). Germline V lookup: CDR1 SNHLY, CDR2 FYNNEI. This CDR3 has 15 amino acids. V lost 5 bases, J lost 2 bases, and 16 bases lay in between. The CDR3 DNA reads as TGTGCCAGCAGTCCCGTGCGGGTGGGAACCTACGAGCAGTACTTC. As protein: CASSPVRVGTYEQYF.

This clone was seen once. The V call is TRBV6-6, the J call TRBJ2-1; D possibly corresponds to TRBD2 (6 bases). The CDR3 length is 16 residues. With 0 bases removed from V and 6 bases from J, the gap between germline ends came to 15 bases. CDR1 is MNHNY, CDR2 SVGAGI, per germline (reference sequence). CDR3 region: CASSYSPGVGLNEQFF. The CDR3 bases are TGTGCCAGCAGTTACTCGCCGGGAGTAGGCCTCAATGAGCAGTTCTTC.

CDR3 sequence reads: CASTGSGPSNEQFF. CDR3 coding DNA: TGTGCCAGCACCGGTAGCGGGCCGAGCAATGAGCAGTTCTTC. The chain links TRBV5-4 to TRBJ2-1, with 7 bases identical to TRBD2. The CDR3 sequence is 14 residues long. V lost 6 bases, J lost 6 bases, and 9 bases stayed unmatched. CDR1 SGHNT and CDR2 YYREEE come from the germline V gene (reference sequence).

The V gene is TRBV23-1, the J gene TRBJ1-2; 8 bases align to TRBD1. TRBV23-1 is an ORF; its function is uncertain. This CDR3 is built from 15 residues. The J segment lost 8 bases and the V segment lost 1 base, leaving 9 bases of the junction unmatched. The chain's CDR3 is CASSQFRTGNFGYTF. Written as DNA, the CDR3 is TGCGCCAGCAGTCAATTCAGGACAGGGAATTTCGGCTACACCTTC.

This sequence joins TRBV25-1 and TRBJ1-3, with D possibly TRBD1 on 6 matching bases. Germline-derived CDR1 and CDR2 are MGHDK and SYGVNS. V lost 9 bases and J lost 0, with 12 bases in between. The CDR3 consists of 14 residues. The DNA of the CDR3 is TGTGCCAGGGGACACCTACTCTCTGGAAACACCATATATTTT. Its protein is CARGHLLSGNTIYF.

This chain connects TRBV4-2 to TRBJ2-7, with TRBD2 matching 12 bases. The germline V gene encodes CDR1 LGHNA and CDR2 YNFKEQ. V lost 4 bases, J lost 0 bases, and 19 bases stayed unmatched. CDR3 size: 21 residues. CDR3 sequence reads: CASSRLGWTSGAEDHSYEQYF. The DNA for the CDR3 is TGTGCCAGCAGCCGCCTCGGTTGGACTAGCGGGGCCGAGGACCACTCCTACGAGCAGTACTTC.

J is TRBJ2-3 and V is TRBV18, with 14 positions matching TRBD2. Germline-derived CDR1 and CDR2 are KGHSH and LQKENI. Trimming took 1 base from V and 6 from J; bases not matched to a gene: 12. This CDR3 has 19 residues. The CDR3 sequence: CASSPRLPGLAGVGDTQYF. Here the CDR3 DNA reads TGTGCCAGCTCACCACGACTGCCGGGACTAGCGGGAGTAGGGGATACGCAGTATTTT.

The chain is built from TRBV19 and TRBJ1-5; D might be TRBD1 (6 bases). This CDR3 spans 13 amino acids. In germline, CDR1 is LNHDA, CDR2 SQIVND (reference sequence). The V end was cut by 3 bases, the J end by 6 bases, with 9 bases between. DNA for the CDR3: TGTGCCAGTAGTATTCAGGGGCCTCAGCCCCAGCATTTT. Protein product: CASSIQGPQPQHF.

The chain combines TRBV27 with TRBJ2-7, with 10 bases fitting TRBD1. V dropped 3 bases and J dropped 8; count of bases not matched to a gene: 7. The CDR3 covers 14 residues. Germline loops: CDR1 MNHEY, CDR2 SMNVEV (reference sequence). CDR3 protein: CASSFQGQGRKQYF. The CDR3 bases are TGTGCCAGCAGTTTTCAGGGACAGGGGAGGAAGCAGTACTTC.

A note on this clone: This same CDR3 is encoded by further DNA sequences in the sample. V is TRBV7-8 and J is TRBJ1-5, with no clear D. The CDR3 extends over 13 amino acids. Germline V CDR1 and CDR2: SGHVS, FQNEAQ. Trimming took 5 bases from V and 4 from J, leaving 9 bases between them. The CDR3 DNA reads as TGTGCCAGCAGCCGTGGAGGTAATCAGCCCCAGCATTTT. Translating gives CASSRGGNQPQHF.

The genes are TRBV19 and TRBJ2-5; D possibly corresponds to TRBD2 (6 bases). In germline, CDR1 is LNHDA, CDR2 SQIVND (reference sequence). CDR3 size: 18 residues. The ends were cut back, 3 bases at V and 1 base at J, with 21 bases in the middle. CDR3 nucleotide sequence: TGTGCCAGTAGTATTGGGGGACTCTCCTCGCGGGTCCAAGAGACCCAGTACTTC. This translates into CASSIGGLSSRVQETQYF. The full variable domain, in which reference TRBV19 and TRBJ2-5 provide the parts outside the CDR3, is DGGITQSPKYLFRKEGQNVTLSCEQNLNHDAMYWYRQDPGQGLRLIYYSQIVNDFQKGDIAEGYSVSREKKESFPLTVTSAQKNPTAFYLCASSIGGLSSRVQETQYFGPGTRLLVL.

The rearrangement joins TRBV27 to TRBJ2-7; TRBD1 matches at 8 bases. V lost 6 bases to trimming and J lost 3 bases; unmatched junction nucleotides: 13. The CDR3 sequence is 16 residues long. Germline V gives CDR1 MNHEY, CDR2 SMNVEV (reference sequence). The CDR3 region has the DNA TGTGCCAGCAGCGGGGGACAGGCGGGTGGATACTACGAGCAGTACTTC. This gives the protein CASSGGQAGGYYEQYF.

The gene calls are TRBV2 and TRBJ2-5; D not certain. Trimming cost V 4 bases and J 5 bases, with 5 bases left between them. The CDR3 is 11 residues long. Germline V gene data show CDR1 as SNHLY and CDR2 as FYNNEI. The CDR3 here is CASSVGETQYF. Written as DNA, the CDR3 is TGTGCCAGCAGTGTAGGGGAGACCCAGTACTTC.

The rearrangement uses TRBV25-1 and TRBJ2-7, with 11 bases aligning to TRBD2. Germline CDR1 and CDR2: MGHDK and SYGVNS. The CDR3 contains 18 residues. V was pared by 6 bases and J by 2 bases, with 15 bases of the junction left unmatched. CDR3 nucleotides: TGTGCCAGCAGCCCTATTGCCTCCGGGACTAGCGGAACCTACGAGCAGTACTTC. Translating gives CASSPIASGTSGTYEQYF.

The gene calls are TRBV9 and TRBJ2-1; the match to TRBD2 covers 15 bases. Germline values: CDR1 SGDLS, CDR2 YYNGEE. V trimming: 2 bases; J trimming: 0 bases; junction bases outside the gene matches: 3. The CDR3 is made up of 18 amino acids. The CDR3 region is CASSVGTSGRSSYNEQFF. CDR3 in DNA: TGTGCCAGCAGCGTCGGGACTAGCGGGAGGAGCTCCTACAATGAGCAGTTCTTC. Based on the CDR3 plus reference TRBV9 and TRBJ2-1, the full variable domain is DSGVTQTPKHLITATGQRVTLRCSPRSGDLSVYWYQQSLDQGLQFLIQYYNGEERAKGNILERFSAQQFPDLHSELNLSSLELGDSALYFCASSVGTSGRSSYNEQFFGPGTRLTVL.